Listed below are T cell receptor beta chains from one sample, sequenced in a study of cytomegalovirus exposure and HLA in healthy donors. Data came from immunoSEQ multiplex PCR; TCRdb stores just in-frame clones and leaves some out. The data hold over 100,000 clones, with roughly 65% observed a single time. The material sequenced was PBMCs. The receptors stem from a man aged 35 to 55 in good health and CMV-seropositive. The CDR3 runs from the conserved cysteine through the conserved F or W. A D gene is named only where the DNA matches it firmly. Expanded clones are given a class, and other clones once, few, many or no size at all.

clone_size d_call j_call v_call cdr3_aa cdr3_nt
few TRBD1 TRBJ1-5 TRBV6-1 CASTGTGSQPQHF TGTGCCAGCACCGGGACAGGGAGTCAGCCCCAGCATTTT
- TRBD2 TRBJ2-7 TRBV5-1 CASSSGLAGGISYEQYF TGCGCCAGCAGCTCGGGACTAGCGGGAGGAATCTCCTACGAGCAGTACTTC
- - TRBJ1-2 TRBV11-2 CASSLVRSIRKGYTF TGTGCCAGCAGCTTAGTACGGAGTATAAGGAAAGGCTACACCTTC
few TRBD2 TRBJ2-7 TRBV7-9 CASSRRGGGSVEQYF TGTGCCAGCAGCCGACGCGGGGGAGGGAGTGTCGAGCAGTACTTC
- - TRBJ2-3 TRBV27 CASSLSTGGVSTDTQYF TGTGCCAGCAGTTTATCGACGGGCGGGGTTAGCACAGATACGCAGTATTTT
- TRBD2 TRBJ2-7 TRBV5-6 CASSSGTSGKYEQYF TGTGCCAGCAGCTCGGGGACTAGCGGGAAGTACGAGCAGTACTTC
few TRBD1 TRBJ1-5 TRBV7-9 CASSATGGKLPQHF TGTGCCAGCAGCGCTACAGGGGGCAAATTGCCCCAGCATTTT
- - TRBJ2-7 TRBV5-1 CASSLDPVTYEQYF TGCGCCAGCAGCTTAGATCCAGTGACCTACGAGCAGTACTTC
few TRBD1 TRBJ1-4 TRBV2 CASRRDRDTEKLFF TGTGCCAGCAGGCGGGACAGGGATACCGAAAAACTGTTTTTT
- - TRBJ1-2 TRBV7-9 CASSLGIAGQWGYTF TGTGCCAGCAGCTTAGGGATTGCAGGCCAATGGGGCTACACCTTC
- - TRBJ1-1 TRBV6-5 CASSYPINGGGTEAFF TGTGCCAGCAGTTACCCCATTAATGGGGGGGGCACTGAAGCTTTCTTT
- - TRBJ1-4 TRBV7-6 CASSLRQDNEKLFF TGTGCCAGCAGCTTAAGGCAGGATAATGAAAAACTGTTTTTT
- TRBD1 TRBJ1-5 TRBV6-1 CASSDALTGKEPQHF TGTGCCAGCAGTGATGCCTTGACAGGGAAGGAGCCCCAGCATTTT
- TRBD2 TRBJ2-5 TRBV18 CASSPGTTEETQYF TGTGCCAGCTCCCCCGGGACTACGGAAGAGACCCAGTACTTC
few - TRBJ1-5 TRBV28 CASSLYPGGGDQPQHF TGTGCCAGCAGTTTATATCCGGGAGGGGGGGATCAGCCCCAGCATTTT
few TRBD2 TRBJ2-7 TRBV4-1 CASSHTVLGLAGTREQYF TGCGCCAGCAGCCATACGGTCCTCGGGCTAGCGGGAACGAGGGAGCAGTACTTC
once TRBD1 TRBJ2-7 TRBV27 CASSRQGGYEQYF TGTGCCAGCAGTAGACAGGGGGGCTACGAGCAGTACTTC
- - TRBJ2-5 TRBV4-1 CASSQGYVPGETQYF TGCGCCAGCAGCCAAGGGTACGTCCCGGGGGAGACCCAGTACTTC
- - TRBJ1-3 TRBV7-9 CASRANRINSGNTIYF TGTGCCAGCAGAGCGAACAGGATCAACTCTGGAAACACCATATATTTT
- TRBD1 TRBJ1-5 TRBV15 CATSRDPRTSGQLVPQHF TGTGCCACCAGCAGAGATCCGAGGACCTCGGGACAGTTAGTGCCCCAGCATTTT
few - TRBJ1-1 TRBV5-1 CASSLRTTPSPEAFF TGCGCCAGCAGCCTGCGAACTACCCCAAGCCCTGAAGCTTTCTTT
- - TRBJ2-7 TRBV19 CASSISSLQGPHYEQYF TGTGCCAGTAGTATATCGTCCCTACAGGGTCCCCACTACGAGCAGTACTTC
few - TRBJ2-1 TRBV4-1 CASSPKALESSYNEQFF TGCGCCAGCAGCCCGAAGGCCCTGGAGAGCTCCTACAATGAGCAGTTCTTC
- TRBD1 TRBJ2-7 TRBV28 CASRPTSEDRGSPYEQYF TGTGCCAGCAGACCAACATCGGAGGACAGGGGATCTCCCTACGAGCAGTACTTC
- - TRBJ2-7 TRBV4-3 CASSQARGHYEQYF TGCGCCAGCAGCCAAGCACGGGGACACTACGAGCAGTACTTC
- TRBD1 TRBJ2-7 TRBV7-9 CASSGGQVYEQYF TGTGCCAGCAGCGGGGGACAGGTCTACGAGCAGTACTTC
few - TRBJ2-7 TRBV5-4 CASSVAGASSYEQYF TGTGCCAGCAGCGTCGCGGGCGCCAGCTCCTACGAGCAGTACTTC
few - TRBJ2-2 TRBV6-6 CASSYSRTGELFF TGTGCCAGCAGTTACTCGAGAACCGGGGAGCTGTTTTTT
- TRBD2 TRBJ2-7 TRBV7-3 CASSLVPSGNFYEQYF TGTGCCAGCAGCTTAGTCCCTAGCGGCAATTTCTACGAGCAGTACTTC
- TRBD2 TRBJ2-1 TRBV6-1 CASLSGGILNEQFF TGTGCCAGCCTTAGCGGGGGGATACTCAATGAGCAGTTCTTC
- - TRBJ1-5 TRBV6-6 CASSPNRQASQPQHF TGTGCCAGCAGCCCCAACCGACAGGCAAGCCAGCCCCAGCATTTT
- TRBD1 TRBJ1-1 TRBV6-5 CASSYNRGGTEAFF TGTGCCAGCAGTTACAACAGGGGGGGAACTGAAGCTTTCTTT
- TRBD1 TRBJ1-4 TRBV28 CASSFAGGRGEKLFF TGTGCCAGCAGTTTTGCAGGGGGCCGTGGGGAAAAACTGTTTTTT
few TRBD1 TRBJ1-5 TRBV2 CASREPGQGNQPQHF TGTGCCAGCAGGGAGCCGGGACAGGGTAATCAGCCCCAGCATTTT
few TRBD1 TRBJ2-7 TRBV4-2 CASSPEGQRGLYEQYF TGTGCCAGCAGCCCAGAGGGACAGAGGGGGCTGTACGAGCAGTACTTC
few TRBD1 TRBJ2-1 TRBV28 CASSLFTGTGGVNEQFF TGTGCCAGCAGTTTGTTCACCGGGACAGGGGGTGTAAATGAGCAGTTCTTC
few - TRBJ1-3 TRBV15 CATSYRRQRSGNTIYF TGTGCCACCAGCTACCGAAGACAGCGCTCTGGAAACACCATATATTTT
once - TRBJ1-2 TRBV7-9 CASSSPGGTGLSGYTF TGTGCCAGCAGCTCACCCGGGGGGACGGGCCTTTCTGGCTACACCTTC
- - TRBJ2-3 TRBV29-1 CSVEDDLGPSTDTQYF TGCAGCGTTGAAGATGATCTGGGGCCTAGCACAGATACGCAGTATTTT
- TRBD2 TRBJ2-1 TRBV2 CASSGDYDEQFF TGTGCCAGCAGCGGGGACTACGATGAGCAGTTCTTC
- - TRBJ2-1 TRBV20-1 CSASRNEQFF TGCAGTGCTAGTCGCAATGAGCAGTTCTTC
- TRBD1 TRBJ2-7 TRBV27 CASSPQPEDRGLLEQYF TGTGCCAGCAGTCCACAGCCAGAGGACAGGGGATTACTTGAGCAGTACTTC
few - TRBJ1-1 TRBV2 CASKRGEDTEAFF TGTGCCAGCAAGCGGGGGGAGGACACTGAAGCTTTCTTT
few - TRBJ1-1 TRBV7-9 CASSPLRGRGNTEAFF TGTGCCAGCAGCCCGCTGAGAGGCAGGGGGAACACTGAAGCTTTCTTT
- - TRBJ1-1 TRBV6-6 CASFRGTGLLNTEAFF TGTGCCAGCTTTCGGGGAACGGGACTTTTGAACACTGAAGCTTTCTTT
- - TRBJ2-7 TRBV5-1 CASSLGTDRGYEQYF TGCGCCAGCAGCTTGGGTACGGACAGAGGCTACGAGCAGTACTTC
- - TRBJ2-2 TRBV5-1 CASSPRYGTGELFF TGCGCCAGCAGCCCCAGGTATGGTACCGGGGAGCTGTTTTTT
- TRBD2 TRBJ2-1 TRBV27 CASSLTSGTSTSYNEQFF TGTGCCAGCAGTTTAACCTCCGGGACTAGCACCTCCTACAATGAGCAGTTCTTC